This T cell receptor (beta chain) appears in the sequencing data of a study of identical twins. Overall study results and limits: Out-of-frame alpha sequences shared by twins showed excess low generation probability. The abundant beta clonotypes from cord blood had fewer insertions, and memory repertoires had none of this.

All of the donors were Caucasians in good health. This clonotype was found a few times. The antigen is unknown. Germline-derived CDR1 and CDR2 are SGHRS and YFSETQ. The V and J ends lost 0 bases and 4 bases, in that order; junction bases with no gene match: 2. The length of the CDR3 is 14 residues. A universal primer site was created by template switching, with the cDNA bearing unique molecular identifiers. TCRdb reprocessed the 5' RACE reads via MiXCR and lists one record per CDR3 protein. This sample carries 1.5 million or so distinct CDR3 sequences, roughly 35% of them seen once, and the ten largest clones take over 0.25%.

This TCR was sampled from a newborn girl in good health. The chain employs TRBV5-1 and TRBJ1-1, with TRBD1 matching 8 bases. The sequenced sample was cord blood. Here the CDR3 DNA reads TGCGCCAGCAGCTTGGGACAGGGGCCCACTGAAGCTTTCTTT. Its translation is CASSLGQGPTEAFF.